Here is one T cell receptor (beta chain) with its context. The germline gives CDR1 SGHNT, CDR2 YYREEE (reference sequence). This CDR3 contains 15 residues. The V and J ends lost 0 bases and 0 bases respectively, with 10 bases between them. This record comes from a study of blood T cell repertoires in COVID-19. About the research overall: PBMCs, B-cell-depleted T cells, or T cells were the source of the cDNA or gDNA that made up the material.

In the source study's methods: Counts of nucleated cells, estimated from reference gene primer amplification, were obtained. Clones were sequenced by immunoSEQ multiplex PCR, and TCRdb holds only the in-frame ones, with some missing. The DNA gave D and trimming, while V, J and clone size come from that table. The profile covers approximately 190,000 clones, with approximately 90% appearing a single time and about 0.54% taken by the ten largest. Sequencing was carried out using peripheral blood. V gene TRBV5-4 combines with J gene TRBJ2-7; D possibly corresponds to TRBD2 (6 bases). The sequence came from a middle-aged man with acute or convalescent COVID-19. The DNA of the CDR3 is TGTGCCAGCAGCTTGGGGGGGGACGGCTCCTACGAGCAGTACGTC. Its protein is CASSLGGDGSYEQYV.